Each of the 6 T cell receptor beta chains below was sequenced from the same sample in a study of long-term antiretroviral therapy in people with HIV. The authors ran the immunoSEQ assay, v3.0, at survey level. Here immunoSEQ multiplex PCR was the method, and the copy in TCRdb shows in-frame clones only, minus some. This table holds approximately 31,000 clones, approximately 84% found once. The sequenced sample was unsorted PBMCs, obtained 3.1 years after starting antiretroviral therapy. The origin of the receptors is a woman aged 45-60 years with HIV.

The rearrangement joins TRBV6-5 to TRBJ1-2; no reliable D call. Germline loops: CDR1 MNHEY, CDR2 SVGAGI. The CDR3 sequence is 12 residues long. V gave up 8 bases and J gave up 6 bases, with 13 bases separating them. The CDR3 DNA reads TGTGCCAGCCAACCCCGTCGGGATGGCTACACCTTC. Its protein product is CASQPRRDGYTF.

The chain joins TRBV29-1 to TRBJ2-5; D may match TRBD1 or TRBD2 (5 bases each). This CDR3 comprises 10 residues. CDR1 is SQVTM and CDR2 is ANQGSEA in the germline V gene. V lost 6 bases and J lost 11, with 13 bases in between. In DNA, the CDR3 is TGCAGCGTAACCTCGGGACGGCAGTACTTC. It encodes CSVTSGRQYF.

The V and J genes are TRBV5-4 and TRBJ2-7; D ambiguous. In germline, CDR1 is SGHNT, CDR2 YYREEE (reference sequence). The CDR3 length is 14 residues. V dropped 7 bases and J dropped 0 bases, with 14 bases sitting between them. The CDR3 sequence: CASCRIGSSYEQYF. The CDR3 DNA is TGTGCCAGCTGCCGTATCGGAAGCTCCTACGAGCAGTACTTC.

The chain uses TRBV5-6 and TRBJ1-3, with TRBD1 matching 7 bases. Germline lookup yields CDR1 SGHDT and CDR2 YYEEEE. CDR3 length: 16 residues. The J segment lost 2 bases and the V segment lost 2 bases, leaving 7 bases of the junction unmatched. In DNA, the CDR3 is TGTGCCAGCAGCTTCCCTTCAGGGGGAACTGGAAACACCATATATTTT. Encoded protein: CASSFPSGGTGNTIYF.

The chain is built from TRBV27 and TRBJ1-1; TRBD1 agrees at 7 bases. Germline trimming cut 2 bases from V and 5 bases from J; bases unmatched to any gene: 5. Per the germline V gene, CDR1 is MNHEY and CDR2 is SMNVEV (reference sequence). This CDR3 is 14 amino acids long. The CDR3 DNA sequence: TGTGCCAGCAGTTTAGCAGGGGGACGGACTGAAGCTTTCTTT. It encodes CASSLAGGRTEAFF.

In this sample, this clone turned up a few times. The chain combines TRBV25-1 with TRBJ1-5; D remains unclear. This CDR3 contains 13 residues. Germline V gives CDR1 MGHDK, CDR2 SYGVNS. The V end lost 3 bases, the J end lost 1 base, and 4 bases lay between the germline ends. The CDR3 here is CASSDTSNQPQHF. In DNA form, the CDR3 reads TGTGCCAGCAGTGACACCAGCAATCAGCCCCAGCATTTT. Full variable domain (missing parts from reference TRBV25-1 and TRBJ1-5): EADIYQTPRYLVIGTGKKITLECSQTMGHDKMYWYQQDPGMELHLIHYSYGVNSTEKGDLSSESTVSRIRTEHFPLTLESARPSHTSQYLCASSDTSNQPQHFGDGTRLSIL.